This T cell receptor (beta chain) comes out of a study of blood T cell repertoires in COVID-19 (dated by TCRdb to the early 2020s). Regarding the research as a whole: Collaborator samples came from the United States, Italy and Spain and covered acute and convalescent phases of COVID-19. The prospective study material was composed of cDNA or gDNA derived from T cells, B-cell-depleted T cells, or PBMCs. The dataset comprised deeply sampled blood TCRbeta repertoires from subjects exposed to, actively infected with, or recovered from COVID-19. The repertoires were made available in a free public database intended to serve as a resource for research on the immune response to SARS-CoV-2. The samples were drawn from two sources: the first 160 participants of the ongoing ImmuneRACE study, and 1,000 to 1,500 subjects contributed by 6 global collaborators. A de-identified subject ID, COVID-19 status, age in years and sex were almost always included in the sample metadata. Where HLA class I and class II types were available, the types were taken from metadata supplied by the sample provider, not from assay-based typing.

TCRbeta CDR3 regions were amplified from genomic DNA using the immunoSEQ Assay, a bias-controlled multiplex PCR. The published analysis was carried out like this. Within the assay, amplification of reference gene primers was used to estimate how many nucleated cells each sample contained. To quantify the absolute abundance of each unique TCRbeta CDR3 rearrangement, sequence reads were collapsed and filtered. For each sample, productive Simpson clonality was calculated as the square root of Simpson's diversity index over productive rearrangements. TCRdb took over this immuneACCESS table, retaining in-frame rearrangements with V and J assigned. Such tables are incomplete; in checked studies, under half of the missing clones stem from an unresolved V gene, and the remainder is unexplained. V, J and clone size are taken as reported in that table, and D and trimming were inferred from the DNA itself. The sample table contains around 390,000 clones; only one count was recorded for approximately 87% of them. Jointly, the top ten make up roughly 9.4% of the sample.

A note on this clone: The antigen it recognizes is unknown. One base away there is no much larger clone; base qualities are not given.

Study-wide findings and limitations: The quantity of clinical and demographic metadata differed by source and by participant and was supplied without curation.

Enrolling through a virtual design, the prospective study's participants ranged in age from roughly 18 to 95 years and lived across roughly 23 United States geographic areas. In the prospective study, cohorts were assigned on the basis of participant-reported clinical history obtained from a screening survey and a study questionnaire. Recovered participants in ImmuneRACE Cohort 3 were defined as having two consecutive negative NP/OP PCR tests, clearance from a healthcare professional, or resolution of symptoms. In the prospective study, whole blood, serum and a nasopharyngeal or oropharyngeal swab were collected from each participant by mobile phlebotomists. Prospective study participants could optionally give additional blood draws and questionnaires over an approximately 2-month period. Blood samples from the prospective study were shipped frozen or at room temperature prior to DNA extraction.

Its CDR3 holds 14 amino acids, cysteine through phenylalanine. CDR3 DNA is the only sequence kept; it has 42 bases, read in frame from the first base. V drops 0 bases and J drops 3 bases, leaving 9 bases in between. Sequences SGHRS (CDR1) and YFSETQ (CDR2) are obtained from the germline V gene. Sequenced input: PBMCs or T cells enriched from blood (not recorded which). The sequence was collected from a woman in her forties or fifties who had recovered from COVID-19. The chain is encoded by TRBV5-1 joined to TRBJ1-1; too little of a D gene remains to name it. The CDR3 has the sequence CASSLVALDTEAFF. DNA sequence: TGCGCCAGCAGCTTGGTTGCGCTAGACACTGAAGCTTTCTTT.